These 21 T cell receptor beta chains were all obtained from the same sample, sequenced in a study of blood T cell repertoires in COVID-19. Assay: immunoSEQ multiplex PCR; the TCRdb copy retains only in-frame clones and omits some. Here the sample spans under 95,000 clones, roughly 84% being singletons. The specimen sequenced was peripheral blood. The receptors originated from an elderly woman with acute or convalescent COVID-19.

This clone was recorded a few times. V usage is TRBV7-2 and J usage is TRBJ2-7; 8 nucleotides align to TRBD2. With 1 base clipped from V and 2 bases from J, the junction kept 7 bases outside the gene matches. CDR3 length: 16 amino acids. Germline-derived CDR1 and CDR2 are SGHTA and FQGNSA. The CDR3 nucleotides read TGTGCCAGCAGCTTAGATGGTAGCGGGACACCCTACGAGCAGTACTTC. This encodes CASSLDGSGTPYEQYF.

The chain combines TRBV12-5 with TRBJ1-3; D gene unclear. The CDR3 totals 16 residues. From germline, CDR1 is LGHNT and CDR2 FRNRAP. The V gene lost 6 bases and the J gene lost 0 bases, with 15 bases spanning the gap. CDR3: CASGHRLPPSGNTIYF. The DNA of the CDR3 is TGTGCTAGTGGACATCGCCTTCCTCCCTCTGGAAACACCATATATTTT. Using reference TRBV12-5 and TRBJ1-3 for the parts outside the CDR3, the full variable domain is DARVTQTPRHKVTEMGQEVTMRCQPILGHNTVFWYRQTMMQGLELLAYFRNRAPLDDSGMPKDRFSAEMPDATLATLKIQPSEPRDSAVYFCASGHRLPPSGNTIYFGEGSWLTVV.

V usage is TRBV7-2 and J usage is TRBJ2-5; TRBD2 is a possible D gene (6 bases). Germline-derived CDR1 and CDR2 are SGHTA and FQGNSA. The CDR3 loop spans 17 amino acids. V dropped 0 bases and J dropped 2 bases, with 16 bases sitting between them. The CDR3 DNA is TGTGCCAGCAGCTTAGCCCCCCCGACTAGTCTGCAAGAGACCCAGTACTTC. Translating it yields CASSLAPPTSLQETQYF.

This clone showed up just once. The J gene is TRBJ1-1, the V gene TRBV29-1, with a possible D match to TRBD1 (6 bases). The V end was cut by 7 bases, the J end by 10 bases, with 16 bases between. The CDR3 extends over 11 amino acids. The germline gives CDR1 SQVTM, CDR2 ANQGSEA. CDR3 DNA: TGCAGCGGCCGGGGGGGCCGGGGAGCTTTCTTT. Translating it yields CSGRGGRGAFF.

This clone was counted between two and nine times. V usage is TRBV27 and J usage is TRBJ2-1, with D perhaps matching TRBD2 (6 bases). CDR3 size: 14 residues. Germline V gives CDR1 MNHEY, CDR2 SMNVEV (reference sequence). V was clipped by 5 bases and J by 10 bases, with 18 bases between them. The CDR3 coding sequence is TGTGCCAGCAGTCTCTCCCAACTAGCTTCGGAGCAGTTCTTC. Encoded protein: CASSLSQLASEQFF.

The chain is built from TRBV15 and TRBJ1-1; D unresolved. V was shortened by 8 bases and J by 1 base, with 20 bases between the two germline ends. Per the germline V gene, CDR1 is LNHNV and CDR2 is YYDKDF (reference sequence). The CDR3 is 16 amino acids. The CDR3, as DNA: TGTGCCACCTATCCCGGGAAAGTCACGTCGAACACTGAAGCTTTCTTT. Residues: CATYPGKVTSNTEAFF.

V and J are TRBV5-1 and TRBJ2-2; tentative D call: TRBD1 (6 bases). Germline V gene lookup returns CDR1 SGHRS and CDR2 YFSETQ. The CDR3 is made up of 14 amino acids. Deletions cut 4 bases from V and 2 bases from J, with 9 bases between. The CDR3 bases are TGCGCCAGCAGCCGGACAGTTAACACCGGGGAGCTGTTTTTT. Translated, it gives CASSRTVNTGELFF.

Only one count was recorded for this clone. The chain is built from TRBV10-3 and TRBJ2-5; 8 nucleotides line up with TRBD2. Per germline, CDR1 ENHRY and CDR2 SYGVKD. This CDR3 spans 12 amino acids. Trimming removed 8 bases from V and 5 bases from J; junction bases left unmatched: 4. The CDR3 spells CAIRTSSETQYF. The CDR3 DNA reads TGTGCCATCCGGACTAGCTCGGAGACCCAGTACTTC.

The CDR3 is CASSRSRGDNYGYTF. As DNA, the CDR3 is TGTGCCAGCAGCCGATCCCGCGGGGATAACTATGGCTACACCTTC. V and J are TRBV5-4 and TRBJ1-2, with D hard to call. This CDR3 is 15 amino acids long. Germline CDR1 SGHNT, CDR2 YYREEE (reference sequence). Trimming left V 4 bases short and J 1 base short, with 14 bases between.

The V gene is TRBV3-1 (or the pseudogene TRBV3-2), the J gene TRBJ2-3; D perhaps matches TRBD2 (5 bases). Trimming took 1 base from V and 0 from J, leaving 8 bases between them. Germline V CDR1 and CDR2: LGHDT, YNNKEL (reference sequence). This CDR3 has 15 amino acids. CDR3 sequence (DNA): TGTGCCAGCAGCCAAGGGCGGGTAAGCACAGATACGCAGTATTTT. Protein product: CASSQGRVSTDTQYF.

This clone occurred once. In nucleotides, the CDR3 is TGCGCCAGCAGCTTGTTCCAGGGGGCAGCCAAAAACATTCAGTACTTC. This gives the protein CASSLFQGAAKNIQYF. The V call is TRBV5-1, the J call TRBJ2-4; 8 positions agree with TRBD1. J gave up 0 bases and V 1 base, and 3 bases lay outside the gene matches. Germline-derived CDR1 and CDR2 are SGHRS and YFSETQ. The CDR3 runs to 16 residues.

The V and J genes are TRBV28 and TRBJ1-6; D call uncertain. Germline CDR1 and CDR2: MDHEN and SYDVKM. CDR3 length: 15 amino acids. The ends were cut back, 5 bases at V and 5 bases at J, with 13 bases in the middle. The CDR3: CASSTAGVDNSPLHF. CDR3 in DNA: TGTGCCAGCAGTACCGCCGGGGTAGATAATTCACCCCTCCACTTT.

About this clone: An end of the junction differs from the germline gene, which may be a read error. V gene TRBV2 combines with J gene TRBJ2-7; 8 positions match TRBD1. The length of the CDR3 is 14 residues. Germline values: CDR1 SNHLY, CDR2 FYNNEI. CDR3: CASSWGTTGQEKCF. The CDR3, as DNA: TGTGCCAGCAGCTGGGGTACCACGGGACAGGAAAAGTGCTTC.

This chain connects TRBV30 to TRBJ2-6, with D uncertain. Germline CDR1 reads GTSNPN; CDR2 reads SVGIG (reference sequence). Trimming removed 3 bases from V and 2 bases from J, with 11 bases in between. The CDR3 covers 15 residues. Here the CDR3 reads CAWRARLTGANVLTF. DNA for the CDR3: TGTGCCTGGAGGGCTAGACTTACTGGGGCCAACGTCCTGACTTTC. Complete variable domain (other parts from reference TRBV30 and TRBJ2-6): SQTIHQWPATLVQPVGSPLSLECTVEGTSNPNLYWYRQAAGRGLQLLFYSVGIGQISSEVPQNLSASRPQDRQFILSSKKLLLSDSGFYLCAWRARLTGANVLTFGAGSRLTVL.

The CDR3 bases are TGTGCCAGAAGCTTGTCCGGCGGGAGGACTGAAGCTTTCTTT. Its translation: CARSLSGGRTEAFF. The J gene is TRBJ1-1, the V gene TRBV5-3, with no clear D. TRBV5-3 is noted as an ORF with a role that remains uncertain. This CDR3 has 14 residues. V was trimmed by 1 base and J by 5 bases, leaving 12 bases between them.

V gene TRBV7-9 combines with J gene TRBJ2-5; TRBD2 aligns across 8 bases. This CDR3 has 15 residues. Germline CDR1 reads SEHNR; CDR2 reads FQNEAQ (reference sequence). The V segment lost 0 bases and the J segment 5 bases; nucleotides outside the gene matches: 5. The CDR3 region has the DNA TGTGCCAGCAGCTTAGCGCCAACGGGGGGGGAGACCCAGTACTTC. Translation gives CASSLAPTGGETQYF.

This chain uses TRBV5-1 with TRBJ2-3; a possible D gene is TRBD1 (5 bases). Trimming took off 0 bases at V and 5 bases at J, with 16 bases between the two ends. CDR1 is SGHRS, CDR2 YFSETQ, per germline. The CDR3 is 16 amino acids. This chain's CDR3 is CASSLAGQSIQDTQYF. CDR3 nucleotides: TGCGCCAGCAGCTTGGCCGGACAAAGTATTCAAGATACGCAGTATTTT.

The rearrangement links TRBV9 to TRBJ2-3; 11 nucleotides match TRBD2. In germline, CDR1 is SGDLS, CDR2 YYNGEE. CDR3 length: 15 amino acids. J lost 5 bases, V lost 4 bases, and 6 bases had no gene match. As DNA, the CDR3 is TGTGCCAGCAGCAGACCGACTAGCGGGGTAGATACGCAGTATTTT. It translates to CASSRPTSGVDTQYF.

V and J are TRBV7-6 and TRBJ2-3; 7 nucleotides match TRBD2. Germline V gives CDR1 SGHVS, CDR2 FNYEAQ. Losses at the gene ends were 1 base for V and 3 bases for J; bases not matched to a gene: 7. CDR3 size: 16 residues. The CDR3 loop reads CASSLEGTIPTDTQYF. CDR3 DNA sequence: TGTGCCAGCAGCTTAGAGGGGACTATCCCTACAGATACGCAGTATTTT.

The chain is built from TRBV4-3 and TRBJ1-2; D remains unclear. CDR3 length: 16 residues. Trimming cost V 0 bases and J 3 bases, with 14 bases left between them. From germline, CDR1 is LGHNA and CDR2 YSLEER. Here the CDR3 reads CASSQDVAGSYYGYTF. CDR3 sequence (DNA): TGCGCCAGCAGCCAAGACGTCGCGGGTTCCTACTATGGCTACACCTTC.

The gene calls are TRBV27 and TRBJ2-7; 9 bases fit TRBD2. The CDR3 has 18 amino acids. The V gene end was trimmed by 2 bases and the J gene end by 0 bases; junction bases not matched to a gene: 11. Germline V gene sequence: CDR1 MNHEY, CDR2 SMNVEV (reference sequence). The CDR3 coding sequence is TGTGCCAGCAGTTTACGGATTGGTAGCGGGAGCGGCTCCTACGAGCAGTACTTC. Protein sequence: CASSLRIGSGSGSYEQYF.